This T cell receptor beta chain emerged from a study of cytomegalovirus exposure and HLA in healthy donors. Overall study findings and caveats: The majority of CMV-associated TCR beta chains were reported as apparently HLA-restricted in a later analysis. Association of some 18,000 TCR beta sequences with HLA alleles was found at 0.05 false discovery rate in a later analysis. Presence/absence analyses supposed approximately even sequencing depth among donors. Researchers reported in a later analysis that a missense DCLRE1C variant was tied to TCR beta V- and J-gene trimming.

On this clone itself: The antigen is unknown.

The primer mix had 60 Vbeta and 13 Jbeta primers. Using immunoSEQ multiplex PCR, the repertoire was profiled, and TCRdb retains in-frame clones only, with some absent. Among 150,000 to 200,000 clones, 75% to 85% were seen once, and the ten largest hold about 2.3%. The sequence derives from a woman between 50 and 59 years old in good health and CMV-seronegative. The sequenced material came from PBMCs.

CDR3: CASHEGAGGAGSPLHF. The CDR3 DNA reads as TGTGCCAGCCATGAGGGAGCAGGGGGCGCGGGTTCACCCCTCCACTTT. The chain combines TRBV28 with TRBJ1-6; TRBD1 agrees at 8 bases. CDR3 length equals 16 residues. The germline V gene has CDR1 MDHEN and CDR2 SYDVKM. V shed 8 bases and J 9 bases; nucleotides not matched to a gene: 15.